Below are 27 T cell receptor beta chains sequenced from a single sample in a study of CD8 T cells in ankylosing spondylitis. TCRdb processed the 5' RACE reads anew with MiXCR; each CDR3 protein has one entry. The profile shows about 7,900 distinct CDR3 sequences, 3% to 5% of them singletons. The sample consisted of blood, either unsorted or a sorted T cell fraction (not recorded which). The receptor source for this set is a female donor with ankylosing spondylitis or in good health (not recorded which).

In its sample, this clonotype is medium-sized (0.01 to 0.1%). This chain uses TRBV21-1 with TRBJ1-2; the table calls TRBD1, which could not be checked here. TRBV21-1 is termed a pseudogene. This CDR3 has 12 residues. The CDR3: CASSKGGHGYTF. CDR3 in DNA: TGTGCCAGCAGCAAAGGGGGCCATGGCTACACCTTC.

This clonotype was detected ten times or more. The genes are TRBV9 and TRBJ2-2, with TRBD2 matching over 7 bases. The ends lost 3 bases at V and 6 bases at J; junction bases unmatched: 8. CDR1 SGDLS and CDR2 YYNGEE come from the germline V gene. The CDR3 length is 15 residues. This CDR3 is CASSARWEGPGELFF. CDR3 DNA sequence: TGTGCCAGCAGCGCCCGCTGGGAGGGCCCCGGGGAGCTGTTTTTT.

This clonotype counts as medium-sized. This chain uses TRBV9 with TRBJ2-7; 7 nucleotides align to TRBD1. Trimming at V came to 0 bases and at J to 4 bases, leaving 7 bases not matched to a gene. Per the germline V gene, CDR1 is SGDLS and CDR2 is YYNGEE. The CDR3 has 15 residues. The CDR3 sequence is CASSVEDRAFYEQYF. The CDR3 DNA follows: TGTGCCAGCAGCGTAGAAGACAGGGCTTTTTACGAGCAGTACTTC.

There are many counts of this clonotype. This chain connects TRBV9 to TRBJ2-7, with TRBD2 matching 7 bases. V lost 4 bases, J lost 4 bases, and 8 bases stayed unmatched. This CDR3 comprises 14 residues. Germline-derived CDR1 and CDR2 are SGDLS and YYNGEE. The CDR3 spells CASSSRSGEYEQYF. For the CDR3, the DNA is TGTGCCAGCAGCAGCCGAAGCGGGGAGTACGAGCAGTACTTC.

By sample share, this clonotype is medium-sized. The chain joins TRBV9 to TRBJ2-1; 11 nucleotides match TRBD2. Looked up from germline, CDR1 is SGDLS and CDR2 is YYNGEE. J was trimmed by 7 bases and V by 3 bases; bases with no gene match: 6. This CDR3 has 15 residues. The CDR3 sequence: CASSAAGLAVNEQFF. The CDR3 bases are TGTGCCAGCAGCGCCGCGGGACTAGCGGTAAATGAGCAGTTCTTC.

This clonotype has a count of ten or more. V gene TRBV9 combines with J gene TRBJ2-7; a weak D match, TRBD2 (5 bases). This CDR3 region has 15 residues. Between the trimmed V and J ends, which lost 4 bases and 1 base, there was a span of 15 bases. Germline CDR1 is SGDLS and CDR2 is YYNGEE. CDR3 residues: CASSLSSGSSYEQYF. The CDR3 DNA reads as TGTGCCAGCAGCCTCAGCTCGGGGTCGTCCTACGAGCAGTACTTC.

This clonotype was counted many times. The V call is TRBV9, the J call TRBJ2-1, with D perhaps matching TRBD1 (7 bases). Germline V lookup: CDR1 SGDLS, CDR2 YYNGEE. Trimming cost V 4 bases and J 2 bases, with 16 bases left between them. The CDR3 loop spans 16 amino acids. The CDR3 DNA reads TGTGCCAGCAGCCCCCCCCGGGGGACAGCCTACAATGAGCAGTTCTTC. Amino acid sequence: CASSPPRGTAYNEQFF.

This clonotype appeared many times. V and J are TRBV21-1 and TRBJ1-1; TRBD1, the table's D call, lacks a check against the DNA. TRBV21-1 counts as a pseudogene. The CDR3 consists of 16 residues. CDR3 amino acids: CASSKGRGHSNTEAFF. The CDR3 DNA sequence: TGTGCCAGCAGCAAAGGGAGGGGACACTCGAACACTGAAGCTTTCTTT.

This chain links TRBV9 with TRBJ2-2; 10 nucleotides match TRBD2. The junction had 4 bases not matched to a gene; V was cut back by 0 bases and J by 2 bases. This CDR3 spans 17 amino acids. Germline V gene data show CDR1 as SGDLS and CDR2 as YYNGEE. In DNA form, the CDR3 reads TGTGCCAGCAGCGTAGCTACTAGCGGGGTAAACACCGGGGAGCTGTTTTTT. Protein: CASSVATSGVNTGELFF.

This clonotype was counted ten times or more. CDR3 coding DNA: TGTGCCAGCAGCGTAGGTGGGACGGCGACCTACGAGCAGTACTTC. Amino acids: CASSVGGTATYEQYF. The gene calls are TRBV9 and TRBJ2-7; D could derive from TRBD1 or TRBD2 (5 bases each). Germline loops: CDR1 SGDLS, CDR2 YYNGEE. Trimming removed 0 bases at V and 2 bases at J, with 12 bases between. The CDR3 sequence is 15 residues long.

On this clonotype: A much larger clone is a single base away; this may be a read error. The chain combines TRBV9 with TRBJ2-7; TRBD1 agrees at 9 bases. Germline V CDR1 and CDR2: SGDLS, YYNGEE. The CDR3 runs to 16 residues. CDR3: CARSVAEGQGRNEQYF. CDR3 nucleotide sequence: TGTGCCAGAAGCGTAGCTGAGGGACAGGGTCGCAACGAGCAGTACTTC.

At least ten counts were recorded for this clonotype. The rearrangement links TRBV9 to TRBJ2-1; 7 bases fit TRBD1. This CDR3 comprises 15 residues. Unmatched junction bases numbered 10, after V lost 4 bases and J lost 6 bases. Germline lookup yields CDR1 SGDLS and CDR2 YYNGEE. The CDR3: CASSPPPGQINEQFF. The CDR3 nucleotides read TGTGCCAGCAGCCCCCCTCCGGGACAGATCAATGAGCAGTTCTTC.

This clonotype has at least ten counts. This chain uses TRBV9 with TRBJ2-1, with D perhaps matching TRBD1 or TRBD2 (5 bases each). Germline values: CDR1 SGDLS, CDR2 YYNGEE. V dropped 4 bases and J dropped 8 bases, with 16 bases sitting between them. The CDR3 consists of 14 residues. The CDR3 region is CASSLRLRGDEQFF. CDR3 nucleotide sequence: TGTGCCAGCAGCCTAAGACTGCGAGGGGATGAGCAGTTCTTC.

The chain joins TRBV9 to TRBJ2-1; D gene uncertain. Germline V gene data show CDR1 as SGDLS and CDR2 as YYNGEE. The ends were cut back, 0 bases at V and 2 bases at J, with 9 bases in the middle. The CDR3 has 15 residues. CDR3 sequence reads: CASSVGSGPYNEQFF. CDR3 nucleotide sequence: TGTGCCAGCAGCGTAGGGTCAGGCCCCTACAATGAGCAGTTCTTC. The variable domain in full, with the rest retrieved from reference TRBV9 and TRBJ2-1, is DSGVTQTPKHLITATGQRVTLRCSPRSGDLSVYWYQQSLDQGLQFLIQYYNGEERAKGNILERFSAQQFPDLHSELNLSSLELGDSALYFCASSVGSGPYNEQFFGPGTRLTVL.

This clonotype has a count of ten or more. The chain combines TRBV9 with TRBJ2-7, with D unresolved. Looked up from germline, CDR1 is SGDLS and CDR2 is YYNGEE. The V gene lost 0 bases and the J gene lost 4 bases, with 5 bases spanning the gap. The CDR3 consists of 12 residues. CDR3 in DNA: TGTGCCAGCAGCGTAGACGGATACGAGCAGTACTTC. Protein product: CASSVDGYEQYF.

By its share, this clonotype is medium-sized (0.01 to 0.1%). The rearrangement links TRBV9 to TRBJ2-7; TRBD1 is a possible D gene (7 bases). Between the trimmed V and J ends, which lost 4 bases and 3 bases, there was a span of 14 bases. The CDR3 covers 14 residues. CDR1 and CDR2 from the germline V gene are SGDLS and YYNGEE. CDR3 DNA: TGTGCCAGCAGCTCGGGGGACAGAATCTACGAGCAGTACTTC. This codes for CASSSGDRIYEQYF.

This clonotype is medium-sized within its sample. The V and J genes are TRBV9 and TRBJ1-2; 7 nucleotides line up with TRBD1. With V trimmed by 3 bases and J by 3 bases, 5 bases remained unmatched. The CDR3 spans 14 residues. Germline-derived CDR1 and CDR2 are SGDLS and YYNGEE. CDR3 sequence (DNA): TGTGCCAGCAGCGCAGGAGACAGGGACTATGGCTACACCTTC. This gives the protein CASSAGDRDYGYTF.

This clonotype qualifies as medium-sized. The chain has TRBV9 and TRBJ2-1, with 14 nucleotides matching TRBD2. Trimming removed 3 bases from V and 8 bases from J; junction bases left unmatched: 4. The CDR3 has 15 residues. The germline V gene encodes CDR1 SGDLS and CDR2 YYNGEE. The CDR3 reads CASSEGTSGGHEQFF. The CDR3 region has the DNA TGTGCCAGCAGCGAGGGGACTAGCGGGGGCCATGAGCAGTTCTTC.

This clonotype was seen at least ten times. The chain carries TRBV9 and TRBJ1-1, with D possibly matching TRBD1 (6 bases). Germline V CDR1 and CDR2: SGDLS, YYNGEE. CDR3 size: 16 residues. The V and J ends lost 0 bases and 1 base respectively, with 13 bases between them. The CDR3 reads CASSVVPTGRNTEAFF. The DNA of the CDR3 is TGTGCCAGCAGCGTAGTTCCCACAGGGCGGAACACTGAAGCTTTCTTT.

This clonotype appeared many times. V usage is TRBV9 and J usage is TRBJ2-2, with D possibly TRBD1 on 6 matching bases. V was clipped by 5 bases and J by 1 base, with 18 bases between them. Germline V CDR1 and CDR2: SGDLS, YYNGEE. The CDR3 is 17 amino acids. Here the CDR3 DNA reads TGTGCCAGCAGTGACCGGACAGCGATGATGAACACCGGGGAGCTGTTTTTT. Translated, it gives CASSDRTAMMNTGELFF.

This clonotype is labeled as large. The chain couples TRBV9 to TRBJ1-1, with D possibly TRBD1 on 5 matching bases. From germline, CDR1 is SGDLS and CDR2 YYNGEE. This CDR3 has 16 residues. The V and J ends lost 3 bases and 1 base respectively, with 16 bases between them. The DNA for the CDR3 is TGTGCCAGCAGCGACAGATACGGGACGGGGAACACTGAAGCTTTCTTT. It is translated as CASSDRYGTGNTEAFF.

The sample holds many counts of this clonotype. The V gene is TRBV9, the J gene TRBJ2-1; tentatively, D is TRBD1 or TRBD2 (5 bases each). This CDR3 has 13 residues. The germline V and J ends were trimmed by 0 bases and 6 bases, with 7 bases remaining between them. Germline assignment: CDR1 SGDLS and CDR2 YYNGEE. The CDR3 coding sequence is TGTGCCAGCAGCGTAGAGGGGAGCAATGAGCAGTTCTTC. It encodes CASSVEGSNEQFF. Variable domain in full (rest from reference TRBV9 and TRBJ2-1): DSGVTQTPKHLITATGQRVTLRCSPRSGDLSVYWYQQSLDQGLQFLIQYYNGEERAKGNILERFSAQQFPDLHSELNLSSLELGDSALYFCASSVEGSNEQFFGPGTRLTVL.

This clonotype was seen many times. This chain connects TRBV9 to TRBJ2-1, with TRBD2 identical over 9 bases. V shed 0 bases and J 8 bases; nucleotides not matched to a gene: 9. The germline V gene encodes CDR1 SGDLS and CDR2 YYNGEE. This CDR3 has 16 residues. In DNA form, the CDR3 reads TGTGCCAGCAGCGTAGGCCTAGCGGGGAGGGTTGATGAGCAGTTCTTC. Encoded protein: CASSVGLAGRVDEQFF.

By proportion, this clonotype is medium-sized (0.01 to 0.1%). The genes are TRBV9 and TRBJ2-1; 8 bases are shared with TRBD2. The CDR3 is 16 amino acids. Germline CDR1 and CDR2: SGDLS and YYNGEE. J gave up 7 bases and V 4 bases, and 13 bases lay outside the gene matches. CDR3 sequence (DNA): TGTGCCAGCAGCTACCCTCGAGCGGGGGTGGGTAATGAGCAGTTCTTC. This sequence encodes CASSYPRAGVGNEQFF.

This clonotype was detected ten times or more. The genes are TRBV9 and TRBJ2-1; 7 bases are shared with TRBD1. Trimming at V came to 0 bases and at J to 8 bases, leaving 5 bases not matched to a gene. Germline-derived CDR1 and CDR2 are SGDLS and YYNGEE. CDR3 length equals 14 residues. The CDR3: CASSVDRGSDEQFF. In DNA form, the CDR3 reads TGTGCCAGCAGCGTAGACAGGGGCTCGGATGAGCAGTTCTTC.

At least ten counts were recorded for this clonotype. The chain couples TRBV9 to TRBJ2-7; no firm D call. Looked up from germline, CDR1 is SGDLS and CDR2 is YYNGEE. The V and J ends lost 4 bases and 2 bases respectively, with 13 bases between them. The CDR3 is 14 amino acids. CDR3 loop: CASSPAGSTYEQYF. DNA of the CDR3: TGTGCCAGCAGCCCCGCCGGCAGCACCTACGAGCAGTACTTC.

This clonotype is labeled medium-sized. The J gene is TRBJ1-1, the V gene TRBV9; a possible D gene is TRBD1 (5 bases). Trimming stripped 0 bases from V and 1 base from J, with 13 bases between. There are 16 residues in the CDR3. Per germline, CDR1 SGDLS and CDR2 YYNGEE. In DNA form, the CDR3 reads TGTGCCAGCAGCGTAGCGTCCCAGGGCCAGAACACTGAAGCTTTCTTT. It yields the protein CASSVASQGQNTEAFF.